The sequence of this T cell receptor (beta chain) was determined in a study of OX40 agonist ivuxolimab in advanced cancers. The protocol was immunoSEQ multiplex PCR, while the TCRdb copy is restricted to in-frame clones and leaves out a portion. The top ten clones hold 3.5% to 4.5% of a sample with 50,000 to 60,000 clones, 91% of them seen once. Sequencing used CD4+ or CD8+ T cells sorted from blood, obtained in a trial of the OX40 agonist ivuxolimab. This clonotype originated in an adult with an advanced solid tumor such as melanoma, head and neck, liver or kidney cancer.

In DNA form, the CDR3 reads TGTGCCACCAGCAGATTAGGGGCCCTCCAAGAGACCCAGTACTTC. This sequence encodes CATSRLGALQETQYF. V is TRBV15 and J is TRBJ2-5, with a possible D match to TRBD1 (5 bases). V gave up 2 bases and J gave up 1 base, with 11 bases separating them. The CDR3 runs 15 residues. In germline, CDR1 is LNHNV, CDR2 YYDKDF (reference sequence).